This T cell receptor beta chain was observed in a study of neoadjuvant nivolumab and ipilimumab in lung cancer. Turning to the study itself: The combination arm added day-1 ipilimumab 1 mg/kg to nivolumab 3 mg/kg on days 1, 15, 29. Study-wide results and caveats: Pathologic regression was not significantly tied to TCR clonality.

Worth noting for this clone: The antigen remains undetermined.

The CDR3 loop spans 15 amino acids. Germline lookup yields CDR1 SNHLY and CDR2 FYNNEI. V was clipped by 6 bases and J by 4 bases; unmatched bases: 5. Clones were read by immunoSEQ multiplex PCR, and TCRdb kept only the in-frame ones, dropping some. The table has approximately 17,000 clones, approximately 76% seen once. The V and J genes are TRBV2 and TRBJ2-1; 11 bases are a match to TRBD2. The sample consisted of tumor tissue, taken after neoadjuvant nivolumab, alone or with ipilimumab, at or shortly before surgery. This TCR was sampled from an adult with non-small cell lung cancer. CDR3 sequence: CASRRTSGSYNEQFF. The CDR3 DNA reads TGTGCCAGCAGGAGGACTAGCGGGTCTTACAATGAGCAGTTCTTC.